This T cell receptor beta chain was profiled in a study of T cell repertoires in cytomegalovirus infection (dated by TCRdb to about 2019). Regarding the study in general: Donor HLA type was relevant to the analysis, because carriage of CMV infection together with the matching HLA type was indicated by public TCR beta signatures. Beyond this particular receptor, the publication reports: The ex vivo response was dominated by HLA-C-restricted CMV-specific TCR beta clonotypes, which also provided the single most frequent clonotype in two of eight donors. In both this cohort and an independent roughly 360-donor cohort, the cumulative frequency of public TCR beta family members distinguished carriers of CMV infection plus the relevant HLA type.

Points on this clonotype: Its binding antigen is unknown. This clone may be a read error of a much larger clone one base away.

Reads for this sample came from an Illumina HiSeq 1500. The raw public reads went through TCRdb reprocessing: fastp at Q25, MiXCR clone calling, in-frame beta chains kept. All rows with the same CDR3 protein become a single entry with the most common DNA and genes. The sample table holds fewer than 550,000 distinct CDR3 sequences, of which 15% to 20% were seen once. The top ten clonotypes cover 20% to 30% of the sample. This TCR came from a human donor in good health (CMV status not recorded). Some clones in this sample may be carry-over from other donors' samples. The material sequenced was CD8+ T cells from PBMCs.

CDR3 reads: CASSFNLARGYTF. The nucleotides are TGTGCCAGCAGTTTTAATTTGGCAAGGGGCTACACCTTC. The receptor chain draws on TRBV28 and TRBJ1-2, with no D gene named confidently. V lost 3 bases and J lost 8 bases; the stretch between them is 13 bases long. Looking up the germline V gene yields CDR1 MDHEN and CDR2 SYDVKM. The CDR3 covers 13 residues, taking in both the cysteine and the phenylalanine. The retained sequence is limited to the CDR3, 39 bases, with the frame set at the first base.